These 19 T cell receptor beta chains were all obtained from the same sample, sequenced in a study of shared clonotypes between healthy human individuals. Naive-designated CD8 cells lacked CD45RO, were positively enriched for CCR7, and omitted terminally differentiated effector memory CD45RA+ cells. The data were produced by immunoSEQ multiplex PCR, yet TCRdb's version contains in-frame clones alone and is incomplete. The sample has about 580,000 clones, 98% seen once. Sequenced sample: naive CD8+ T cells sorted from blood. The source of these receptors is a young man in good health.

The chain links TRBV6-6 to TRBJ2-2; D not certain. Germline V lookup: CDR1 MNHNY, CDR2 SVGAGI (reference sequence). The V end lost 11 bases, the J end lost 2 bases, and 12 bases lay between the germline ends. CDR3 length equals 13 residues. DNA for the CDR3: TGTGCCGCCACCTTACTAAACACCGGGGAGCTGTTTTTT. As protein: CAATLLNTGELFF.

The J gene is TRBJ2-3, the V gene TRBV7-2, with 13 nucleotides matching TRBD2. V lost 4 bases to trimming and J lost 2 bases; unmatched junction nucleotides: 6. Looked up from germline, CDR1 is SGHTA and CDR2 is FQGNSA. CDR3 size: 17 residues. CDR3 sequence: CASSSRLAGGSTDTQYF. The DNA for the CDR3 is TGTGCCAGCAGCTCCCGACTAGCGGGAGGATCCACAGATACGCAGTATTTT.

The rearrangement links TRBV27 to TRBJ2-2; D not resolved. There are 16 residues in the CDR3. V gave up 2 bases and J gave up 1 base, with 11 bases separating them. Germline V gene lookup returns CDR1 MNHEY and CDR2 SMNVEV (reference sequence). CDR3 nucleotide sequence: TGTGCCAGCAGTTTAAATGGCGGAATGAACACCGGGGAGCTGTTTTTT. Amino acid sequence: CASSLNGGMNTGELFF.

About this clone itself: This sample also contains other DNA sequences that code for the same CDR3. J is TRBJ2-7 and V is TRBV27; D is perhaps TRBD1 (6 bases). CDR1 is MNHEY, CDR2 SMNVEV, per germline (reference sequence). This CDR3 region has 14 residues. The V and J ends lost 6 bases and 1 base respectively, with 13 bases between them. CDR3 loop: CASSRGTGSYEQYF. As DNA, the CDR3 is TGTGCCAGCAGCCGAGGAACAGGGTCCTACGAGCAGTACTTC.

This rearrangement joins TRBV9 to TRBJ2-3; 7 bases line up with TRBD2. The germline V gene has CDR1 SGDLS and CDR2 YYNGEE. V was pared by 2 bases and J by 6 bases, with 12 bases of the junction left unmatched. The CDR3 covers 16 residues. CDR3 DNA: TGTGCCAGCAGCGTCGAAGGGAGGGGAATGTTTGATACGCAGTATTTT. This codes for CASSVEGRGMFDTQYF. The whole variable domain, filled in from reference TRBV9 and TRBJ2-3, reads DSGVTQTPKHLITATGQRVTLRCSPRSGDLSVYWYQQSLDQGLQFLIQYYNGEERAKGNILERFSAQQFPDLHSELNLSSLELGDSALYFCASSVEGRGMFDTQYFGPGTRLTVL.

The chain carries TRBV7-9 and TRBJ2-2; a weak D match, TRBD2 (5 bases). The CDR3 is 13 residues long. CDR1 SEHNR and CDR2 FQNEAQ come from the germline V gene (reference sequence). V was shortened by 7 bases and J by 5 bases, with 11 bases between the two germline ends. CDR3 DNA: TGTGCCAGCATCAGAGGCGGGACCGGGGAGCTGTTTTTT. It specifies CASIRGGTGELFF.

The rearrangement uses TRBV7-9 and TRBJ2-7; perhaps TRBD2 as D (7 bases). V lost 5 bases, J lost 6 bases, and 20 bases lay in between. This CDR3 region has 15 residues. In germline, CDR1 is SEHNR, CDR2 FQNEAQ (reference sequence). CDR3 loop: CASSPGRAGASEQYF. As DNA, the CDR3 is TGTGCCAGCAGCCCGGGGCGGGCGGGGGCGTCCGAGCAGTACTTC. Using reference TRBV7-9 and TRBJ2-7 for the parts outside the CDR3, the full variable domain is DTGVSQNPRHKITKRGQNVTFRCDPISEHNRLYWYRQTLGQGPEFLTYFQNEAQLEKSRLLSDRFSAERPKGSFSTLEIQRTEQGDSAMYLCASSPGRAGASEQYFGPGTRLTVT.

The chain combines TRBV7-9 with TRBJ1-1; 8 bases are shared with TRBD1. The germline gives CDR1 SEHNR, CDR2 FQNEAQ (reference sequence). With V trimmed by 2 bases and J by 9 bases, 14 bases remained unmatched. The CDR3 consists of 16 residues. The CDR3 DNA reads TGTGCCAGCAGCTTAAGGATAGACAGGGGCGGATTACAAGCTTTCTTT. Its protein product is CASSLRIDRGGLQAFF.

The V and J genes are TRBV4-3 and TRBJ1-2; the D gene is possibly TRBD1 (6 bases). The V gene's germline CDR1 is LGHNA and CDR2 YSLEER. The CDR3 is 14 residues long. Trimming removed 2 bases from V and 4 bases from J, with 11 bases in between. The CDR3 region is CASSQNRGGYGYTF. The DNA of the CDR3 is TGCGCCAGCAGCCAAAACCGAGGGGGCTATGGCTACACCTTC.

CDR3 nucleotides: TGCAGCGTTGACACTAGCGGGACCCTGAAAAACGAGCAGTACTTC. It specifies CSVDTSGTLKNEQYF. V gene TRBV29-1 combines with J gene TRBJ2-7, with 10 bases lining up with TRBD2. The germline gives CDR1 SQVTM, CDR2 ANQGSEA. Trimming removed 3 bases from V and 5 bases from J; junction bases left unmatched: 10. The CDR3 totals 15 residues.

V and J are TRBV4-1 and TRBJ2-1; 10 nucleotides line up with TRBD2. Germline lookup yields CDR1 MGHRA and CDR2 YSYEKL. CDR3 size: 14 residues. J lost 14 bases, V lost 1 base, and 8 bases had no gene match. In nucleotides, the CDR3 is TGCGCCAGCAGCCAAGGTCCCCTTAGCGGGAGGAAGTTCTTC. Amino acids: CASSQGPLSGRKFF.

This clone appeared once. This rearrangement joins TRBV4-1 to TRBJ2-1, with D maybe TRBD2 (5 bases). Germline V gene sequence: CDR1 MGHRA, CDR2 YSYEKL. The V and J ends lost 1 base and 5 bases respectively, with 15 bases between them. The CDR3 runs to 16 residues. The CDR3 loop is CASSQVQLTTDNEQFF. The CDR3 nucleotides are TGCGCCAGCAGCCAAGTTCAGCTGACTACTGACAATGAGCAGTTCTTC.

The chain employs TRBV4-2 and TRBJ2-5; tentatively, D is TRBD1 or TRBD2 (7 bases each). This CDR3 is 15 amino acids long. Germline CDR1 is LGHNA and CDR2 is YNFKEQ. Trimming removed 4 bases at V and 3 bases at J, with 15 bases between. The CDR3 is CASSRNSGGEETQYF. CDR3 bases: TGTGCCAGCAGCCGGAACTCAGGGGGGGAAGAGACCCAGTACTTC.

The V and J genes are TRBV7-8 and TRBJ2-1, with D perhaps matching TRBD1 or TRBD2 (6 bases each). Trimming took off 5 bases at V and 8 bases at J, with 22 bases between the two ends. This CDR3 is 16 amino acids long. Looked up from germline, CDR1 is SGHVS and CDR2 is FQNEAQ. The CDR3 DNA follows: TGTGCCAGCAGCCCCGTGGGTAGCGGAGGGGGTCATGAGCAGTTCTTC. This codes for CASSPVGSGGGHEQFF.

The chain uses TRBV29-1 and TRBJ2-1; D possibly corresponds to TRBD2 (5 bases). Germline CDR1 is SQVTM and CDR2 is ANQGSEA. The CDR3 spans 11 residues. Trimming shortened V by 5 bases and J by 9 bases, and 11 bases separated the two germline ends. CDR3 sequence reads: CSVQSGIEQFF. The CDR3 region has the DNA TGCAGCGTTCAAAGCGGTATTGAGCAGTTCTTC.

The chain carries TRBV4-1 and TRBJ2-1; a possible D gene is TRBD1 (5 bases). V lost 3 bases and J 5 bases, leaving 14 bases between the germline ends. Germline-derived CDR1 and CDR2 are MGHRA and YSYEKL. The CDR3 totals 15 residues. CDR3 bases: TGCGCCAGCAGCCACAAGACAGCAGTGAACAATGAGCAGTTCTTC. Translated, it gives CASSHKTAVNNEQFF.

This clone was seen just once. This sequence joins TRBV11-3 and TRBJ2-1; tentative D call: TRBD2 (5 bases). Germline V gene data show CDR1 as SGHNT and CDR2 as YENEEA. This CDR3 spans 15 amino acids. Trimming removed 5 bases from V and 2 bases from J, with 13 bases in between. Here the CDR3 reads CASSRGKGPYNEQFF. The DNA of the CDR3 is TGTGCCAGCAGCCGGGGAAAAGGGCCCTACAATGAGCAGTTCTTC.

This chain connects TRBV7-9 to TRBJ2-1; 13 nucleotides agree with TRBD2. Germline CDR1 SEHNR, CDR2 FQNEAQ (reference sequence). The V and J ends lost 1 base and 5 bases, in that order; junction bases with no gene match: 5. The CDR3 loop spans 17 amino acids. Here the CDR3 reads CASSLVGTSGKNNEQFF. In DNA, the CDR3 is TGTGCCAGCAGCTTAGTTGGGACTAGCGGGAAAAACAATGAGCAGTTCTTC.

The chain uses TRBV2 and TRBJ2-7, with unresolved D. Germline V lookup: CDR1 SNHLY, CDR2 FYNNEI. The CDR3 length is 13 residues. V was shortened by 0 bases and J by 0 bases, with 3 bases between the two germline ends. CDR3 loop: CASSEAPSYEQYF. CDR3 nucleotides: TGTGCCAGCAGTGAAGCCCCCTCCTACGAGCAGTACTTC.